This TCR beta chain came from a study of T cell clonotyping in hematopoietic cell transplantation. Only in-frame clones appear in the TCRdb table, and some are missing; sequencing was by immunoSEQ multiplex PCR. This table holds under 45,000 clones, 85% to 95% found once. V was pared by 1 base and J by 7 bases, with 4 bases of the junction left unmatched. The CDR3 is made up of 14 amino acids. Germline V lookup: CDR1 GTSNPN, CDR2 SVGIG (reference sequence). Time point specified: recipient sample about 28 days before transplant, after cytoreduction. The chain joins TRBV30 to TRBJ1-6; 7 bases match TRBD1. Specimen: peripheral blood mononuclear cells, collected before stem cell transplant. The TCR originated in a man between 40 and 49 years old with chronic myeloid leukemia. Some clones in this sample may be carry-over from other donors' samples. The CDR3 DNA is TGTGCCTGGAGTGAGGGGGCGGGAAATTCACCCCTCCACTTT. Its protein is CAWSEGAGNSPLHF.